One T cell receptor beta chain is described in this entry. No antigen is known for it. Within one base of it there is no much larger clone, and no base qualities were kept. The donors were healthy, HIV-negative adults who had no recently reported acute infections or vaccinations. All donors were Caucasian adults living in Nashville, Tennessee, USA. Magnetic negative selection was used to enrich CD4+ T cells, after which naive cells were positively selected on CD45RA and the negative fraction became the memory subset. After blood collection by leukapheresis, PBMCs were isolated using Ficoll-Histopaque density gradient centrifugation and then cryopreserved in the vapor phase of liquid nitrogen. Analytical flow cytometry was used to check the purity and quantity of every magnetically sorted T cell population. Genomic DNA was isolated from each sorted fraction and quantified by UV absorbance on a Nanodrop 2000c.

The CDR3 contains 14 residues, cysteine and phenylalanine counted. Kept here is only the CDR3 DNA, which spans 42 bases and is read in frame from base 1. The V and J ends are trimmed by 1 base and 2 bases, leaving 7 bases between them. The germline V gene gives CDR1 as LGHNA and CDR2 as YSLEER. The data belong to a study of shared clonotypes between healthy human individuals (dated by TCRdb to between 2020 and 2021). Background on the whole study: The cohort comprised a couple of women and a few men aged 18 to 49 years. Each donor's leukapheresis produced roughly between about 0.8 and 8.9 billion PBMCs. Different laboratories and diverse techniques were used to prepare libraries and sequence TCR repertoires, to increase sequencing depth and limit assay-specific biases. For each donor, CD4 naive and CD4 memory were each given three plates, CD8 naive was given two plates, and CD8 memory was given one plate. To estimate repertoire size and how much clonotype sharing occurs between individuals, the study deeply sequenced the blood TCR repertoires of about 5 healthy adults. What the study reported, not specific to this receptor: Because the study included only a small number of donors, the genetic and exposure-history diversity represented was limited. Compared with non-shared clonotypes, the clonotypes found in all four sorted-subset donors had higher generation probabilities. Based on pairwise subsampling, the degree of clonotype sharing among donors was expected to be affected by sequencing depth. Sampling was restricted to blood, and TCR repertoires in tissues likely differ from the TCR repertoires found in blood. Even with the large sequencing depth, rarefaction of the sorted-subset datasets indicated that sequencing was incomplete. Larger estimated clonotype richness was generally found for naive subsets than for memory subsets. Roughly 5% of naive CD4, 3% to 3.5% of naive CD8, approximately 2% of memory CD4, and approximately 0.4% of memory CD8 clonotypes were shared across a few donors.

Using the deep immunoSEQ assay, TCR CDR3 regions were amplified from genomic DNA by multiplex PCR. Genomic DNA extracted from each cell subset was distributed evenly over all wells of several immunoSEQ 96-well plates, and each plate served as one replicate. For sorted subsets, about 200 ng genomic DNA, equal to 30,000 to 35,000 T cell genomes, was loaded into each replicate PCR. Purified libraries were quantified with a Qubit 3.0 fluorometer, sized on a Bioanalyzer 2100, and re-quantified with the KAPA Library Quantification kit. Every immunoSEQ 96-well plate was sequenced on a separate single-read 150-cycle Illumina NextSeq 550 flow cell. Under the source paper's analysis protocol: The immunoSEQ output contained only junctional sequences without quality scores, so filtering could not match that applied to full-length reads. Sequences were annotated with PyIR, a Python wrapper for IgBLAST v1.9, and V/J genes and CDR3 were assigned using IMGT germline references. Reads were filtered out if the reads had weak V/J assignments (E-value above 1e-6), no CDR3, stop codons, out-of-frame junctions, or ambiguous translated residues. V3J clonotypes were defined as sequences sharing the same inferred V gene, J gene, and CDR3 amino acid sequence. The percentage overlap between two repertoires was calculated by dividing the number of shared unique clonotypes by the size of the smaller repertoire. RTK rarefaction, the Chao1 estimator, and Recon v2.1 estimates of unobserved clonotypes were used to assess repertoire richness. For all TCRbeta clonotypes obtained by the gDNA method from a few donors, generation probabilities were computed with OLGA. The immuneACCESS repertoire file appears here via TCRdb, limited to in-frame rearrangements. These files lack a portion of the clones; in checked studies, under half of the deficit traces to unresolved V genes, and the cause of the others is not known. For V, J and clone size, that table is used; D and trimming come from the DNA. This sample lists 2 million to 2.5 million clones; under 97% were detected once. Roughly 0.13% of the sample lies in the top ten.

What was sequenced was naive CD4+ T cells sorted from blood. Reading the label with the study, this specimen's cell subset or site is: CD45RA+ positively selected. This clonotype was sampled from a man aged 18 to 29 in good health. The sequence joins TRBV4-3 to TRBJ2-3; the D segment could be TRBD1, given 5 matching bases. The sequenced DNA is TGCGCCAGCAGCCAAGCAGGGAACACAGATACGCAGTATTTT. Its protein is CASSQAGNTDTQYF.